The sequence of this TCR beta chain was determined in a study of cytomegalovirus exposure and HLA in healthy donors. The V gene end was trimmed by 3 bases and the J gene end by 4 bases; junction bases not matched to a gene: 11. This CDR3 region has 17 residues. In germline, CDR1 is WSHSY, CDR2 SAAADI. The PCR employed 60 Vbeta primers together with 13 Jbeta primers. Repertoires were generated with immunoSEQ multiplex PCR, while TCRdb's copy carries only in-frame clones and drops some. The table shows roughly 180,000 clones, with about 80% occurring only once. The genes are TRBV10-2 and TRBJ1-5; 8 nucleotides agree with TRBD1. The sequencing input was PBMCs. The receptor was derived from a man aged 30 to 45 in good health and CMV-seropositive. CDR3 sequence (DNA): TGCGCCAGCAGTGAAAGTTCCGGGACAGGTATTAATCAGCCCCAGCATTTT. Its translation: CASSESSGTGINQPQHF.